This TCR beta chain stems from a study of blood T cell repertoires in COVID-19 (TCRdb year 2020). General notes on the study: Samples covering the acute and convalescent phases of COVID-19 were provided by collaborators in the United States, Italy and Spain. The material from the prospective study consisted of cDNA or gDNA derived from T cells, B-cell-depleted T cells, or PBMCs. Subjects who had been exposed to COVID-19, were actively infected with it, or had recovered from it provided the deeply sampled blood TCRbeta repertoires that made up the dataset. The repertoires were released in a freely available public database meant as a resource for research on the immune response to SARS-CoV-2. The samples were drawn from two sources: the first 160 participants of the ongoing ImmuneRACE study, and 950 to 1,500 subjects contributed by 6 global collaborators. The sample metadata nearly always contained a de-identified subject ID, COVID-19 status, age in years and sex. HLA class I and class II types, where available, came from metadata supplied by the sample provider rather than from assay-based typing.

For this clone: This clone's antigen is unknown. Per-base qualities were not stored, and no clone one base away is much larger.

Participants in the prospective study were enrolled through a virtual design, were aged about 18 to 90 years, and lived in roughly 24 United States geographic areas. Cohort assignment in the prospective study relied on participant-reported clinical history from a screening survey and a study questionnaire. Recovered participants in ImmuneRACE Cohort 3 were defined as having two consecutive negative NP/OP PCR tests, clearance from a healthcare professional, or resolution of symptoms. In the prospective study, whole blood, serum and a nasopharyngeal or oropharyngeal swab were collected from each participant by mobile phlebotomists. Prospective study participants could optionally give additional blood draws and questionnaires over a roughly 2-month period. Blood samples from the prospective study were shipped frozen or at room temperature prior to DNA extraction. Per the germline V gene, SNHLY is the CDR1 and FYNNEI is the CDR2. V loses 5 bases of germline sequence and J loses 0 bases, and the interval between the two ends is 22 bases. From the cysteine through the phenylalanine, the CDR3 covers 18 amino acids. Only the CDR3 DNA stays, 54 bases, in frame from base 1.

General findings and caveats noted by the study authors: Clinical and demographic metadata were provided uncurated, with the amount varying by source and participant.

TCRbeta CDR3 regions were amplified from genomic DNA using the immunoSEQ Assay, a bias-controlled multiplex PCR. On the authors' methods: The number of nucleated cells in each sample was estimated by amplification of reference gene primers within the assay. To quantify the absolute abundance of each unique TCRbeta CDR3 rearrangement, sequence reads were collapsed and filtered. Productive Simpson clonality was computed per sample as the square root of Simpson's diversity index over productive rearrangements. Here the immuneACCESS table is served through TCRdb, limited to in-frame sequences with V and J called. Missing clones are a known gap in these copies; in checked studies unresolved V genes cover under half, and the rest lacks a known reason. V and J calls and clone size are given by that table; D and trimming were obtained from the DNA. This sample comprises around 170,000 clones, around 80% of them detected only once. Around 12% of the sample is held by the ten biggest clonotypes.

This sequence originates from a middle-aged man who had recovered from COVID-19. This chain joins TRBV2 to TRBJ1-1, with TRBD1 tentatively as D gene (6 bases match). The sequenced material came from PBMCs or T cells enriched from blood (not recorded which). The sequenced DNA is TGTGCCAGCAGTAACGCCGCGGACAGAGGGCCTTTGAACACTGAAGCTTTCTTT. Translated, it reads CASSNAADRGPLNTEAFF.